The rows below give T cell receptor beta chains drawn from one sample of a study of T cells in Graves' hyperthyroidism and ophthalmopathy. TCRdb re-analysed the multiplex PCR reads in MiXCR, keeping a single row per CDR3 protein. The data contain more than 650,000 distinct CDR3 sequences, about 15% of them seen just once; the ten biggest clones take up about 10%. The sample taken for sequencing was blood. These receptors came from a woman aged 18-29 years with Graves' hyperthyroidism. The CDR3 runs from the conserved cysteine through the conserved F or W. The order of the fields is V gene, clone size, J gene, CDR3 protein. Some rows mark clone size as missing; the rest say once, few, many or name a class of expanded clone.

v_call: TRBV3-1; clone_size: few; j_call: TRBJ1-1; cdr3_aa: CASSQDWETGKGLTEAFF
v_call: TRBV10-3; clone_size: few; j_call: TRBJ2-7; cdr3_aa: CAINPHPKQGYEQYF
v_call: TRBV11-2; clone_size: many; j_call: TRBJ2-3; cdr3_aa: CASSLGIAGVGVRGTDTQYF
v_call: TRBV4-1; clone_size: .; j_call: TRBJ1-6; cdr3_aa: CASSQDGTGRVASPLHF
v_call: TRBV9; clone_size: many; j_call: TRBJ1-5; cdr3_aa: CASSARGSNQPQHF
v_call: TRBV10-3; clone_size: many; j_call: TRBJ1-5; cdr3_aa: CAISEGRRVLNQPQHF
v_call: TRBV29-1; clone_size: .; j_call: TRBJ1-4; cdr3_aa: CSVTGADEKLFF
v_call: TRBV2; clone_size: many; j_call: TRBJ2-3; cdr3_aa: CASSESLKGVADTQYF
v_call: TRBV11-1; clone_size: .; j_call: TRBJ2-7; cdr3_aa: CASSFGRVPYEQYF
v_call: TRBV19; clone_size: .; j_call: TRBJ2-2; cdr3_aa: CASTAGPGDTGELFF
v_call: TRBV29-1; clone_size: many; j_call: TRBJ2-1; cdr3_aa: CSVARGSSYNEQFF
v_call: TRBV11-2; clone_size: .; j_call: TRBJ2-1; cdr3_aa: CASSTPKGMFGLARWNEQFF
v_call: TRBV28; clone_size: many; j_call: TRBJ2-1; cdr3_aa: CASSQGLGRGYNEQFF
v_call: TRBV2; clone_size: many; j_call: TRBJ2-2; cdr3_aa: CASGWTSGRTGELFF
v_call: TRBV28; clone_size: many; j_call: TRBJ1-1; cdr3_aa: CASRVTGATRNTEAFF
v_call: TRBV2; clone_size: many; j_call: TRBJ2-3; cdr3_aa: CASSDSGDRDTQYF
v_call: TRBV29-1; clone_size: many; j_call: TRBJ2-3; cdr3_aa: CSVGAGQGADTQYF
v_call: TRBV7-2; clone_size: many; j_call: TRBJ2-7; cdr3_aa: CASSSRLAGNSRAEQYF
v_call: TRBV5-6; clone_size: .; j_call: TRBJ2-2; cdr3_aa: CASSLVRAGGPGELFF
v_call: TRBV6-2/TRBV6-3; clone_size: .; j_call: TRBJ2-3; cdr3_aa: CASSRRSGGTDTQYF
v_call: TRBV6-2/TRBV6-3; clone_size: few; j_call: TRBJ2-1; cdr3_aa: CASSPSGYYNEQFF
v_call: TRBV7-8; clone_size: .; j_call: TRBJ2-4; cdr3_aa: CASSLAGTGPAKNIQYF
v_call: TRBV12-3/TRBV12-4; clone_size: .; j_call: TRBJ2-7; cdr3_aa: CASSYGNNEQYF
v_call: TRBV19; clone_size: .; j_call: TRBJ1-4; cdr3_aa: CASSHRGVQDEKLFF
v_call: TRBV6-1; clone_size: many; j_call: TRBJ1-4; cdr3_aa: CASSRDREGEKLFF
v_call: TRBV4-2; clone_size: few; j_call: TRBJ1-2; cdr3_aa: CASSAGQGHYGYTF
v_call: TRBV3-1; clone_size: .; j_call: TRBJ1-5; cdr3_aa: CASSQEVHNQPQHF
v_call: TRBV7-8; clone_size: many; j_call: TRBJ2-7; cdr3_aa: CASSLAAGTREQYF
v_call: TRBV27; clone_size: .; j_call: TRBJ2-3; cdr3_aa: CASSPYSGSGTDTQYF
v_call: TRBV19; clone_size: .; j_call: TRBJ1-2; cdr3_aa: CASMRRDYGYTF
v_call: TRBV14; clone_size: many; j_call: TRBJ2-3; cdr3_aa: CASSQVPSDTQYF
v_call: TRBV7-9; clone_size: few; j_call: TRBJ2-2; cdr3_aa: CASSQGGETLRGELFF
v_call: TRBV2; clone_size: .; j_call: TRBJ1-6; cdr3_aa: CAIKGQINSPLHF
v_call: TRBV10-1; clone_size: many; j_call: TRBJ2-7; cdr3_aa: CASSDLQQEQYF
v_call: TRBV20-1; clone_size: .; j_call: TRBJ2-1; cdr3_aa: CSAIPLRERGSSYNEQFF
v_call: TRBV4-3; clone_size: few; j_call: TRBJ2-7; cdr3_aa: CASSQGRGESYEQYF
v_call: TRBV3-1; clone_size: .; j_call: TRBJ2-1; cdr3_aa: CASSRGVGSSYNEQFF
v_call: TRBV11-2; clone_size: many; j_call: TRBJ2-7; cdr3_aa: CASSFLAGGPREQYF
v_call: TRBV5-1; clone_size: .; j_call: TRBJ2-7; cdr3_aa: CASSFRDRGTAEQYF
v_call: TRBV3-1; clone_size: .; j_call: TRBJ1-4; cdr3_aa: CASSLLTGPTEKLFF
v_call: TRBV3-1; clone_size: many; j_call: TRBJ1-3; cdr3_aa: CASSQVPGLGNTIYF
v_call: TRBV20-1; clone_size: many; j_call: TRBJ2-3; cdr3_aa: CSARDPWASGRQTSDTQYF
v_call: TRBV25-1; clone_size: few; j_call: TRBJ1-1; cdr3_aa: CASSELGQEEYTEAFF
v_call: TRBV7-9; clone_size: many; j_call: TRBJ1-2; cdr3_aa: CASSRTEANYGYTF
v_call: TRBV7-9; clone_size: many; j_call: TRBJ2-3; cdr3_aa: CASSPTGTSDTQYF
v_call: TRBV28; clone_size: many; j_call: TRBJ2-7; cdr3_aa: CASRPTGTLYEQYF
v_call: TRBV6-5; clone_size: .; j_call: TRBJ1-2; cdr3_aa: CASSYRGAWGGYTF
v_call: TRBV18; clone_size: few; j_call: TRBJ1-1; cdr3_aa: CASSPLGGITTEAFF
v_call: TRBV7-9; clone_size: few; j_call: TRBJ2-5; cdr3_aa: CASSLDWRERGETQYF
v_call: TRBV2; clone_size: .; j_call: TRBJ1-6; cdr3_aa: CASRNRVGSPLHF
v_call: TRBV30; clone_size: many; j_call: TRBJ2-5; cdr3_aa: CAWRQALVQETQYF
v_call: TRBV5-5; clone_size: many; j_call: TRBJ1-1; cdr3_aa: CASSPYVGNTEAFF
v_call: TRBV10-3; clone_size: .; j_call: TRBJ2-7; cdr3_aa: CAISGGWGYEQYF